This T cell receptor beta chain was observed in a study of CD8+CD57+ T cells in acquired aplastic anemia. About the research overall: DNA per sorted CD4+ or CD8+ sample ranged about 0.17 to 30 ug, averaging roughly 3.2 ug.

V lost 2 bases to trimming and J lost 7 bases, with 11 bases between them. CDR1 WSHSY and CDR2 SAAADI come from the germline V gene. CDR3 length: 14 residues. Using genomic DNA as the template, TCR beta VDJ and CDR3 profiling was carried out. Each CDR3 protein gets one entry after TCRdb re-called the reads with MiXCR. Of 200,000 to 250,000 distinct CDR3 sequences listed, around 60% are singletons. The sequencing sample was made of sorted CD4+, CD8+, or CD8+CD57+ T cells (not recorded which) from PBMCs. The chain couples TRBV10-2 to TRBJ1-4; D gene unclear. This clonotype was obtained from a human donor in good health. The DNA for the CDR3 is TGCGCCAGCAGTGAGGCGGGAGAGGGTGAAAAACTGTTTTTT. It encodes CASSEAGEGEKLFF.